The text below deals with one T cell receptor beta chain. The antigen remains unidentified. Generated by immunoSEQ multiplex PCR, the TCRdb table keeps only in-frame clones and is missing some. The sample records roughly 60,000 clones, about 96% being singletons. This specimen comes from a study of siplizumab effects on memory and regulatory T cells. Study-wide results and caveats: Proliferating siplizumab-culture Tregs lacked confirmation of suppressive function.

The CDR3 is 16 amino acids. The V and J ends lost 7 bases and 1 base respectively, with 18 bases between them. The germline CDR1 and CDR2 sequences are SGHKS and YYEKEE (reference sequence). The chain links TRBV5-5 to TRBJ1-3; TRBD1 is a possible D gene (6 bases). The sample comprised naive CD8+ T cells sorted from blood. The receptor was isolated from a human donor in good health. The CDR3 nucleotides read TGTGCCAGCGAGCAGTCCTTACAGGGATCTGGAAACACCATATATTTT. This gives the protein CASEQSLQGSGNTIYF.